Presented here are 18 T cell receptor beta chains from one specimen sequenced in a study of T cell responses to AZD1222 COVID-19 vaccine. The table came from immunoSEQ multiplex PCR; TCRdb's copy has only in-frame clones and leaves some out. The repertoire consists of 100,000 or so clones, with roughly nine tenths occurring once and the leading ten covering 16%. The specimen comprised peripheral blood, sampled on day 0 of AZD1222 vaccination. These TCRs come from an adult in good health.

This clone appeared a single time. V gene TRBV13 combines with J gene TRBJ2-1, with 10 bases lining up with TRBD2. The CDR3 extends over 12 amino acids. V was clipped by 5 bases and J by 11 bases; unmatched bases: 3. The germline CDR1 and CDR2 sequences are PRHDT and FYEKMQ (reference sequence). DNA of the CDR3: TGTGCCAGCAGCGAGGGACTAGCGAAGCAGTTCTTC. As protein: CASSEGLAKQFF.

This chain joins TRBV5-1 and TRBJ2-1; 11 bases align to TRBD2. Germline lookup yields CDR1 SGHRS and CDR2 YFSETQ. J lost 10 bases, V lost 6 bases, and 12 bases had no gene match. The CDR3 contains 15 residues. The CDR3 DNA reads TGCGCCAGCACCGCAACTAGCGGGAGCCCCCGGGAGCAGTTCTTC. As protein: CASTATSGSPREQFF.

This clone was counted a few times. The gene calls are TRBV5-6 and TRBJ1-5; D not resolved. The CDR3 has 14 residues. The germline V gene encodes CDR1 SGHDT and CDR2 YYEEEE. V was clipped by 2 bases and J by 2 bases, with 8 bases between them. CDR3 loop: CASSFRRGNQPQHF. For the CDR3, the DNA is TGTGCCAGCAGCTTTCGGAGGGGCAATCAGCCCCAGCATTTT. Using reference TRBV5-6 and TRBJ1-5 for the parts outside the CDR3, the full variable domain is DAGVTQSPTHLIKTRGQQVTLRCSPKSGHDTVSWYQQALGQGPQFIFQYYEEEERQRGNFPDRFSGHQFPNYSSELNVNALLLGDSALYLCASSFRRGNQPQHFGDGTRLSIL.

The chain carries TRBV11-3 and TRBJ2-7; D tentatively reads TRBD1 or TRBD2 (6 bases each). The CDR3 totals 15 residues. Germline values: CDR1 SGHNT, CDR2 YENEEA. V lost 5 bases, J lost 4 bases, and 18 bases lay in between. Here the CDR3 reads CASSPSGGAGYEQYF. CDR3 DNA sequence: TGTGCCAGCAGCCCCTCCGGGGGCGCGGGGTACGAGCAGTACTTC.

The chain is built from TRBV6-4 and TRBJ1-6; the match to TRBD1 covers 10 bases. The V gene end was trimmed by 0 bases and the J gene end by 7 bases; junction bases not matched to a gene: 0. The CDR3 contains 15 residues. CDR1 is MRHNA and CDR2 is SNTAGT in the germline V gene. CDR3 sequence reads: CASSDSTGGNSPLHF. CDR3 DNA: TGTGCCAGCAGTGACTCGACAGGGGGCAATTCACCCCTCCACTTT.

This chain joins TRBV25-1 and TRBJ2-7, with a possible D match to TRBD1 (6 bases). V lost 1 base, J lost 4 bases, and 14 bases lay in between. Germline loops: CDR1 MGHDK, CDR2 SYGVNS. The CDR3 is made up of 15 amino acids. CDR3 residues: CASSESGTKAYEQYF. The CDR3 DNA sequence: TGTGCCAGCAGTGAATCTGGGACAAAAGCATACGAGCAGTACTTC.

The gene calls are TRBV28 and TRBJ2-7, with D possibly matching TRBD2 (6 bases). CDR1 is MDHEN and CDR2 is SYDVKM in the germline V gene. This CDR3 region has 15 residues. The germline V and J ends were trimmed by 5 bases and 0 bases, with 14 bases remaining between them. The CDR3 region is CASSNGGLSSYEQYF. The CDR3 DNA follows: TGTGCCAGCAGTAATGGGGGACTTTCCTCCTACGAGCAGTACTTC.

This chain uses TRBV6-5 with TRBJ1-5; TRBD1 aligns across 7 bases. This CDR3 contains 14 residues. In germline, CDR1 is MNHEY, CDR2 SVGAGI. Trimming removed 6 bases from V and 6 bases from J; junction bases left unmatched: 8. For the CDR3, the DNA is TGTGCCAGCAGGTCAGGGGGGGCCTTTCAGCCCCAGCATTTT. This gives the protein CASRSGGAFQPQHF.

The chain couples TRBV6-5 to TRBJ2-7; 15 bases match TRBD2. Germline V lookup: CDR1 MNHEY, CDR2 SVGAGI. This CDR3 is built from 15 residues. Germline trimming cut 6 bases from V and 2 bases from J; bases unmatched to any gene: 2. The CDR3 DNA is TGTGCCAGCAGCAGGACTAGCGGGGGGGCCTACGAGCAGTACTTC. Translation gives CASSRTSGGAYEQYF.

The V gene is TRBV28, the J gene TRBJ1-2; 9 bases match TRBD1. Losses at the gene ends were 10 bases for V and 2 bases for J; bases not matched to a gene: 5. Germline V gene sequence: CDR1 MDHEN, CDR2 SYDVKM. The CDR3 runs to 13 residues. CDR3 sequence: CAIHRGLNYGYTF. CDR3 bases: TGTGCCATCCACAGGGGGCTAAACTATGGCTACACCTTC.

The V gene is TRBV27, the J gene TRBJ1-2, with 9 bases lining up with TRBD1. CDR3 length: 14 residues. The V gene's germline CDR1 is MNHEY and CDR2 SMNVEV (reference sequence). V gave up 2 bases and J gave up 8 bases; unmatched junction bases: 6. The DNA for the CDR3 is TGTGCCAGCAGTTTAGTAGGGACAGGGAGCGGCTACACCTTC. Residues: CASSLVGTGSGYTF.

The genes are TRBV29-1 and TRBJ2-3; D tentatively fits TRBD1 or TRBD2 (6 bases each). CDR1 SQVTM and CDR2 ANQGSEA come from the germline V gene. This CDR3 has 14 residues. The germline V and J ends were trimmed by 4 bases and 3 bases, with 14 bases remaining between them. The CDR3 nucleotides are TGCAGCGTTGTTGGGGGGCTCGGGACAGATACGCAGTATTTT. It encodes CSVVGGLGTDTQYF.

This clone was observed a single time. This sequence joins TRBV5-1 and TRBJ1-2, with D possibly being TRBD1 (5 bases). Between the trimmed V and J ends, which lost 1 base and 4 bases, there was a span of 14 bases. Germline V gene lookup returns CDR1 SGHRS and CDR2 YFSETQ. CDR3 length equals 15 residues. The CDR3 DNA reads as TGCGCCAGCAGCTTGAATCTGATAGGGACCTATGGCTACACCTTC. Residues: CASSLNLIGTYGYTF.

The chain carries TRBV29-1 and TRBJ1-4, with D maybe TRBD1 (5 bases). This CDR3 contains 12 residues. The V gene lost 7 bases and the J gene lost 8 bases, with 14 bases spanning the gap. Germline lookup yields CDR1 SQVTM and CDR2 ANQGSEA. The CDR3 protein is CSARKGLEKLFF. Here the CDR3 DNA reads TGCAGCGCGAGAAAGGGGCTAGAAAAACTGTTTTTT.

This chain connects TRBV6-5 to TRBJ2-1; 9 nucleotides agree with TRBD2. V trimming: 7 bases; J trimming: 7 bases; junction bases outside the gene matches: 11. Germline lookup yields CDR1 MNHEY and CDR2 SVGAGI. The length of the CDR3 is 15 residues. The CDR3 spells CASISGIAGVNEQFF. The CDR3 DNA reads TGTGCCAGCATCTCCGGGATAGCGGGAGTAAATGAGCAGTTCTTC.

The V gene is TRBV28, the J gene TRBJ2-6; unclear D gene. There are 16 residues in the CDR3. Germline V gives CDR1 MDHEN, CDR2 SYDVKM. V shed 4 bases and J shed 0 bases, with 10 bases lying between them. CDR3 sequence reads: CASSSPGRSGANVLTF. CDR3 DNA: TGTGCCAGCAGTTCCCCAGGCCGCTCTGGGGCCAACGTCCTGACTTTC.

J is TRBJ1-6 and V is TRBV3-1 (or the pseudogene TRBV3-2); D is undetermined. This CDR3 is built from 16 residues. Germline values: CDR1 LGHDT, CDR2 YNNKEL (reference sequence). The V end was cut by 1 base, the J end by 6 bases, with 13 bases between. The CDR3 protein is CASSQVEGLLNSPLHF. DNA of the CDR3: TGTGCCAGCAGCCAAGTAGAAGGTCTGCTTAATTCACCCCTCCACTTT.

The chain links TRBV6-2 or TRBV6-3 to TRBJ1-1; D gene uncertain. The germline CDR1 and CDR2 sequences are MNHEY and SVGEGT. The CDR3 contains 13 residues. Between the trimmed V and J ends, which lost 2 bases and 5 bases, there was a span of 9 bases. This CDR3 is CASSYRIRTEAFF. CDR3 sequence (DNA): TGTGCCAGCAGTTACAGGATTAGGACTGAAGCTTTCTTT.